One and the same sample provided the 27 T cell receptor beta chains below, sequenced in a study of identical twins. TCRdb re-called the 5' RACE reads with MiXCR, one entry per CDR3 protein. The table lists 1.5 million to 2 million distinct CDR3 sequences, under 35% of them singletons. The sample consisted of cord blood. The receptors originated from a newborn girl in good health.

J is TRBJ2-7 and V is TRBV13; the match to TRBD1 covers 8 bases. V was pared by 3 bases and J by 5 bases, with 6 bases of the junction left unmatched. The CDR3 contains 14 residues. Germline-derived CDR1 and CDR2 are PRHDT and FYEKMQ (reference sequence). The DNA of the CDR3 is TGTGCCAGCAGCTTTAGGGAGACAGGGGACGAGCAGTACTTC. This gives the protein CASSFRETGDEQYF.

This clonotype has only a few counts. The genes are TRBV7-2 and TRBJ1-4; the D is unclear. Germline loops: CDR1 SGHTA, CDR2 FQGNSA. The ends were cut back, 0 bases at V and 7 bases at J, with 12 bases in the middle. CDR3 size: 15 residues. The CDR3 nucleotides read TGTGCCAGCAGCTTAGCAGGGTCCTATGGTGAAAAACTGTTTTTT. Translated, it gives CASSLAGSYGEKLFF.

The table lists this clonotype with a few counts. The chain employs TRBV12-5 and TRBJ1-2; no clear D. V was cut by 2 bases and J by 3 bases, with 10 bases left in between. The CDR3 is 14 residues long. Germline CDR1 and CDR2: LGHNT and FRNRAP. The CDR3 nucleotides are TGTGCTAGTGGTTTGTCGGGCAGCGACTATGGCTACACCTTC. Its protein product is CASGLSGSDYGYTF.

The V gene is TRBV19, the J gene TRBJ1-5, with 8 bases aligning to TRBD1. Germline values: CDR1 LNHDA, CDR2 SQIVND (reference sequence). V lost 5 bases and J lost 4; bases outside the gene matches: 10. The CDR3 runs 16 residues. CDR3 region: CASSSQGQGFNQPQHF. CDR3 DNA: TGTGCCAGTAGTTCTCAAGGACAGGGCTTTAATCAGCCCCAGCATTTT. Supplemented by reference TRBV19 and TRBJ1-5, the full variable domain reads DGGITQSPKYLFRKEGQNVTLSCEQNLNHDAMYWYRQDPGQGLRLIYYSQIVNDFQKGDIAEGYSVSREKKESFPLTVTSAQKNPTAFYLCASSSQGQGFNQPQHFGDGTRLSIL.

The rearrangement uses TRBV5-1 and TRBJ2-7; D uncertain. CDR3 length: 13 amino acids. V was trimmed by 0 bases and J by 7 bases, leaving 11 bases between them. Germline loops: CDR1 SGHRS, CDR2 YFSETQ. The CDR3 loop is CASSLDPSNEQYF. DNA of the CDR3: TGCGCCAGCAGCTTGGACCCTAGTAATGAGCAGTACTTC.

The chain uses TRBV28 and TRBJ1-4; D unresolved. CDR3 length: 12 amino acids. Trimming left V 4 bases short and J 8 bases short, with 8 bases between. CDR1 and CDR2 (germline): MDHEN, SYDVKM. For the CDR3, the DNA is TGTGCCAGCAGTTCGAGTAGCGAAAAACTGTTTTTT. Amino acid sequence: CASSSSSEKLFF.

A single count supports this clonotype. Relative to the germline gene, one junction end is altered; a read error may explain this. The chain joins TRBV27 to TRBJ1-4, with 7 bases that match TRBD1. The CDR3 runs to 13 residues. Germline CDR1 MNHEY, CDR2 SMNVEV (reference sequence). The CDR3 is CASSLDRDERLFF. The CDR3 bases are TGTGCCAGCAGTTTAGACAGGGATGAAAGACTGTTTTTT.

CDR3: CATSHGANTDTQYF. In nucleotides, the CDR3 is TGTGCCACCAGTCACGGGGCCAACACAGATACGCAGTATTTT. V is TRBV15 and J is TRBJ2-3; the D gene could be TRBD1 or TRBD2 (5 bases each). The CDR3 contains 14 residues. V lost 6 bases, J lost 2 bases, and 12 bases lay in between. From germline, CDR1 is LNHNV and CDR2 YYDKDF (reference sequence).

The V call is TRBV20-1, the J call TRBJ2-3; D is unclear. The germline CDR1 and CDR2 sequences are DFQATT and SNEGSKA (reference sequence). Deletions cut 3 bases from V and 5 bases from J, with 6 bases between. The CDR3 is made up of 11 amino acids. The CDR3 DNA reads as TGCAGTGCTAGCGTCCTAGATACGCAGTATTTT. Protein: CSASVLDTQYF.

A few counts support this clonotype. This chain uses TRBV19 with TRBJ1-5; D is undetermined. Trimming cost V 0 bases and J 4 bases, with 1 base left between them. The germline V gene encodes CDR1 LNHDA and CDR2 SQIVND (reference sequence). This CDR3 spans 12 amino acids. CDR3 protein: CASSIDNQPQHF. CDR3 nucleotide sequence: TGTGCCAGTAGTATAGATAATCAGCCCCAGCATTTT.

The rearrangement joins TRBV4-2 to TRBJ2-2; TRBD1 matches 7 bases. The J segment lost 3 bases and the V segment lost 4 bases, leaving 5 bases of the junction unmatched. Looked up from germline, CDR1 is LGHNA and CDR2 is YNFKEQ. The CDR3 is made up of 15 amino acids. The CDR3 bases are TGTGCCAGCAGCCCGCGACAGGGACACACCGGGGAGCTGTTTTTT. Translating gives CASSPRQGHTGELFF.

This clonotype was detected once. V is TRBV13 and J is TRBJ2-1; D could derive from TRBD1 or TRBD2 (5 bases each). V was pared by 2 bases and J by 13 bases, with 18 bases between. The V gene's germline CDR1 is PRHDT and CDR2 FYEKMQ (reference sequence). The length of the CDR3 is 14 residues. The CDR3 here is CASSLPTSGPRQFF. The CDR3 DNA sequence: TGTGCCAGCAGCTTACCTACATCGGGACCGCGACAGTTCTTC.

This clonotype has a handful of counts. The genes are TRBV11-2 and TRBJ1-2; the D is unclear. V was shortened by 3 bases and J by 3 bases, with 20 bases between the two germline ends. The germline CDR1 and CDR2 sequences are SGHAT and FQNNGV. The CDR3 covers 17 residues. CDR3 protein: CASSFFSGRRPDYGYTF. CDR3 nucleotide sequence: TGTGCCAGCAGCTTCTTTTCGGGGAGGAGACCAGACTATGGCTACACCTTC.

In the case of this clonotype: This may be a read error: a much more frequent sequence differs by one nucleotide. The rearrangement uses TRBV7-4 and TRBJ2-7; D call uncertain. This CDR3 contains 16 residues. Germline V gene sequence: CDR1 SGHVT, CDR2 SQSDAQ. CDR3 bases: TGTGCCAGCAGCTTACGTCGCCACGTTGAGGTCTACGAGCGGTACTTC. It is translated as CASSLRRHVEVYERYF.

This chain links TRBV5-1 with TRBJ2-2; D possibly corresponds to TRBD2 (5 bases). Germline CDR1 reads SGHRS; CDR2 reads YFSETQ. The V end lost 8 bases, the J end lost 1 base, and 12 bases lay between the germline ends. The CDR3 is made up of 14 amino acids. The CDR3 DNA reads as TGCGCCAGTTGTTCACGGGGGAACACCGGGGAGCTGTTTTTT. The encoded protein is CASCSRGNTGELFF.

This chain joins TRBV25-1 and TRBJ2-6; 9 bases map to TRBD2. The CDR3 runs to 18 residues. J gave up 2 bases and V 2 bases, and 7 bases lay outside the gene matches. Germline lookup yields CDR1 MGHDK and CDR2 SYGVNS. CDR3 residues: CASSEPAGGPTGANVLTF. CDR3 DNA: TGTGCCAGCAGTGAACCGGCGGGAGGGCCTACTGGGGCCAACGTCCTGACTTTC.

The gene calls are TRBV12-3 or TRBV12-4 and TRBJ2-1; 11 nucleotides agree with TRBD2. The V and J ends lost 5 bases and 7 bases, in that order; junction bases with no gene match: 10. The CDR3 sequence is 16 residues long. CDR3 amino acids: CASSPPGLAALNEQFF. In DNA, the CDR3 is TGTGCCAGCAGTCCACCGGGACTAGCGGCCTTAAATGAGCAGTTCTTC.

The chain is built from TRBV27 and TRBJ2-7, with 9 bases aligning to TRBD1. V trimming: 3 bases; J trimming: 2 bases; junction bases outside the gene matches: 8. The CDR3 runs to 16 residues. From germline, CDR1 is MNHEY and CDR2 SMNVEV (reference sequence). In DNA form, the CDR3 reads TGTGCCAGCAGTTTGAATCTGGGGACAGGGACCTACGAGCAGTACTTC. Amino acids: CASSLNLGTGTYEQYF.

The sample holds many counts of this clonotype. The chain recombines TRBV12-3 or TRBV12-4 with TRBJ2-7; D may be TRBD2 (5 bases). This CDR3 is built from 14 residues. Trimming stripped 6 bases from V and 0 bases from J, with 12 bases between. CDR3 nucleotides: TGTGCCAGCAGCCGGACTTACCTCTCCTACGAGCAGTACTTC. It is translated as CASSRTYLSYEQYF.

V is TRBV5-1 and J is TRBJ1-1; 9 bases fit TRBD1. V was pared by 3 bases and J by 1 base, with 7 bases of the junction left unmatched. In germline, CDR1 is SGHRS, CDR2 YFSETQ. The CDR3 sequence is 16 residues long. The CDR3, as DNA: TGCGCCAGCAGCTCGTTCGGACAGGGGCCGAACACTGAAGCTTTCTTT. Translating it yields CASSSFGQGPNTEAFF.

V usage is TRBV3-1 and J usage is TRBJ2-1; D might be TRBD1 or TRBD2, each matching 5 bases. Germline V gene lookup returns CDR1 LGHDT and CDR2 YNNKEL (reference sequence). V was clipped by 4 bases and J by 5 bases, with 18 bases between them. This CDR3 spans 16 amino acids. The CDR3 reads CASSRGVRVTDNEQFF. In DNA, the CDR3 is TGTGCCAGCAGCCGAGGGGTTCGAGTTACGGACAATGAGCAGTTCTTC.

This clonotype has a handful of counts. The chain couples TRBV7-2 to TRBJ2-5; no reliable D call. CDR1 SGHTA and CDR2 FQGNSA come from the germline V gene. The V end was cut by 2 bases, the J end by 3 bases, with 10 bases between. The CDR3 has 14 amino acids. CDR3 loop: CASSLRRSKETQYF. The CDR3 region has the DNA TGTGCCAGCAGCTTACGCCGATCTAAAGAGACCCAGTACTTC.

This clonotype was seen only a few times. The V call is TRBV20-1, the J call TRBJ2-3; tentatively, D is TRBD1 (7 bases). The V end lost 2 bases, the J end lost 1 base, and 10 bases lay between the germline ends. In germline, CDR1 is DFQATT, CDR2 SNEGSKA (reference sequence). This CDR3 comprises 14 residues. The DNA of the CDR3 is TGCAGTGCTAGACAGGGGGGTGGCACAGATACGCAGTATTTT. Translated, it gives CSARQGGGTDTQYF.

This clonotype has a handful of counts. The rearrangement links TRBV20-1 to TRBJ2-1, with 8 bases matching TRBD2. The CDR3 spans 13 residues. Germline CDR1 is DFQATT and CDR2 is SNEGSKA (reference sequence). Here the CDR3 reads CTISGGGYNEQFF. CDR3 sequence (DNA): TGCACCATAAGCGGGGGCGGGTACAATGAGCAGTTCTTC.

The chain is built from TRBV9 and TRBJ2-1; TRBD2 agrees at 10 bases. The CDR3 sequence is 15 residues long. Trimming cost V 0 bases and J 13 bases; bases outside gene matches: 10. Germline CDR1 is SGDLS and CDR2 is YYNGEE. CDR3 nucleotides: TGTGCCAGCAGCGTAGGACTAGCGGGTTTCGAGACCCAGTTCTTC. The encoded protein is CASSVGLAGFETQFF.

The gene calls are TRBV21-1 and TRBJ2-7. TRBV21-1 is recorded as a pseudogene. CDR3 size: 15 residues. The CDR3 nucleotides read TGTGCCAGCAGCAAAGGCTCCAAAGGGTCCTACGAGCAGTACTTC. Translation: CASSKGSKGSYEQYF.

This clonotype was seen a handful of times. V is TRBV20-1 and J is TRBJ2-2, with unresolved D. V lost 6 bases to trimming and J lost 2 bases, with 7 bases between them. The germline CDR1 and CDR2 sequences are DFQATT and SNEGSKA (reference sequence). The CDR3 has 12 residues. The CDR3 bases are TGCAGTGCGGTGGGCAACACCGGGGAGCTGTTTTTT. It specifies CSAVGNTGELFF.